The clone carrying this T cell receptor (beta chain) was detected only a few times. Germline lookup yields CDR1 SGHRS and CDR2 YFSETQ. This CDR3 region has 14 residues. Trimming stripped 0 bases from V and 1 base from J, with 8 bases between. The protocol was immunoSEQ multiplex PCR, while the TCRdb copy is restricted to in-frame clones and leaves out a portion. Altogether roughly 47,000 clones are present, 79% being singletons, with the ten largest covering around 15%. The sample belongs to a study of T cells in tumors after PD-1 blockade. Whole-study context: Mean per blood sample: about 110,000 templates (about 21,000-270,000), some 36,000 unique clonotypes.

The starting material was PBMCs, obtained before anti-PD-1 treatment. The sequence was obtained from a human donor with basal cell carcinoma. This chain uses TRBV5-1 with TRBJ2-7; D perhaps matches TRBD2 (5 bases). CDR3 DNA: TGCGCCAGCAGCTTGGGCGGGCTATCCTACGAGCAGTACTTC. This encodes CASSLGGLSYEQYF.